These 11 T cell receptor beta chains originate from one sample sequenced in a study of cytomegalovirus exposure and HLA in healthy donors. This PCR relied on a set of 60 Vbeta primers and 13 Jbeta primers. Assay: immunoSEQ multiplex PCR; the TCRdb copy retains only in-frame clones and omits some. The data contain about 120,000 clones, 15% of them seen just once; the ten biggest clones take up under 2.5%. The material sequenced was PBMCs. The receptors here all came from a woman aged 18-30 years in good health and CMV-seronegative.

The chain joins TRBV21-1 to TRBJ2-5; the table's D gene call, TRBD1, was not cross checked with the DNA. TRBV21-1 is noted as a pseudogene. The CDR3 is made up of 18 amino acids. CDR3 loop: CASSKGFRRDRDKEAQYF. The CDR3 bases are TGTGCCAGCAGCAAAGGGTTTCGAAGGGACAGGGATAAGGAGGCCCAGTACTTC.

A few counts support this clone. This chain connects TRBV4-2 to TRBJ2-7; no firm D call. The germline V and J ends were trimmed by 0 bases and 2 bases, with 11 bases remaining between them. The CDR3 runs 15 residues. Germline CDR1 LGHNA, CDR2 YNFKEQ. CDR3 loop: CASSQDLTVAYEQYF. Here the CDR3 DNA reads TGTGCCAGCAGCCAAGATTTAACGGTCGCCTACGAGCAGTACTTC.

This clone was seen a handful of times. The chain links TRBV5-1 to TRBJ2-1; the D gene is possibly TRBD2 (6 bases). Trimming stripped 0 bases from V and 9 bases from J, with 10 bases between. Germline-derived CDR1 and CDR2 are SGHRS and YFSETQ. The CDR3 sequence is 13 residues long. The chain's CDR3 is CASSLVPEGEQFF. CDR3 nucleotide sequence: TGCGCCAGCAGCTTGGTCCCGGAGGGTGAGCAGTTCTTC.

The rearrangement joins TRBV2 to TRBJ1-5; 10 nucleotides match TRBD1. The junction had 3 bases not matched to a gene; V was cut back by 4 bases and J by 6 bases. The CDR3 runs to 14 residues. Germline CDR1 and CDR2: SNHLY and FYNNEI. CDR3 in amino acids: CASSARQGAQPQHF. For the CDR3, the DNA is TGTGCCAGCAGTGCACGACAGGGGGCTCAGCCCCAGCATTTT.

The chain combines TRBV6-5 with TRBJ1-1; D possibly corresponds to TRBD1 (6 bases). The germline V gene encodes CDR1 MNHEY and CDR2 SVGAGI. The V and J ends lost 6 bases and 9 bases respectively, with 11 bases between them. The CDR3 has 11 amino acids. The CDR3 DNA sequence: TGTGCCAGCAGACACACAGGGAAAGCTTTCTTT. Residues: CASRHTGKAFF.

V is TRBV7-2 and J is TRBJ1-4, with a weak D call TRBD1 (5 bases). The CDR3 length is 16 residues. Germline CDR1 reads SGHTA; CDR2 reads FQGNSA. Trimming took 4 bases from V and 3 from J, leaving 15 bases between them. As DNA, the CDR3 is TGTGCCAGCAGCTCCTCGTACGCAGGGTCTAATGAAAAACTGTTTTTT. It translates to CASSSSYAGSNEKLFF.

V and J are TRBV6-1 and TRBJ2-5; 8 bases line up with TRBD1. With 4 bases clipped from V and 5 bases from J, the junction kept 6 bases outside the gene matches. CDR1 is MNHNS, CDR2 SASEGT, per germline. The CDR3 has 14 residues. The CDR3 DNA reads TGTGCCAGCAGTGCGACAGGGGCAGGCGAGACCCAGTACTTC. Residues: CASSATGAGETQYF.

The gene calls are TRBV5-5 and TRBJ1-4, with a possible D match to TRBD1 (6 bases). CDR1 and CDR2 (germline): SGHKS, YYEKEE (reference sequence). This CDR3 contains 14 residues. The V end lost 6 bases, the J end lost 5 bases, and 14 bases lay between the germline ends. The chain's CDR3 is CASTSRGINEKLFF. In DNA form, the CDR3 reads TGTGCCAGCACCTCTAGGGGGATCAATGAAAAACTGTTTTTT.

Only a few counts were recorded for this clone. The V call is TRBV7-9, the J call TRBJ2-5; possibly TRBD1 for D (5 bases). CDR1 is SEHNR, CDR2 FQNEAQ, per germline (reference sequence). CDR3 length equals 12 residues. V was trimmed by 7 bases and J by 3 bases, leaving 9 bases between them. CDR3 sequence (DNA): TGTGCCAGCACGACAGCCGAAGAGACCCAGTACTTC. This encodes CASTTAEETQYF.

This sequence joins TRBV5-4 and TRBJ2-3; D gene uncertain. There are 18 residues in the CDR3. Trimming left V 0 bases short and J 0 bases short, with 17 bases between. Per germline, CDR1 SGHNT and CDR2 YYREEE (reference sequence). For the CDR3, the DNA is TGTGCCAGCAGCTTGGACCCTAGTCGAACCTCTAGCACAGATACGCAGTATTTT. Protein sequence: CASSLDPSRTSSTDTQYF.

The gene calls are TRBV11-2 and TRBJ2-1; 7 bases fit TRBD2. V lost 4 bases, J lost 1 base, and 4 bases stayed unmatched. This CDR3 is built from 15 residues. From germline, CDR1 is SGHAT and CDR2 FQNNGV. CDR3: CASSWREQSYNEQFF. The DNA of the CDR3 is TGTGCCAGCAGCTGGCGGGAGCAATCCTACAATGAGCAGTTCTTC.